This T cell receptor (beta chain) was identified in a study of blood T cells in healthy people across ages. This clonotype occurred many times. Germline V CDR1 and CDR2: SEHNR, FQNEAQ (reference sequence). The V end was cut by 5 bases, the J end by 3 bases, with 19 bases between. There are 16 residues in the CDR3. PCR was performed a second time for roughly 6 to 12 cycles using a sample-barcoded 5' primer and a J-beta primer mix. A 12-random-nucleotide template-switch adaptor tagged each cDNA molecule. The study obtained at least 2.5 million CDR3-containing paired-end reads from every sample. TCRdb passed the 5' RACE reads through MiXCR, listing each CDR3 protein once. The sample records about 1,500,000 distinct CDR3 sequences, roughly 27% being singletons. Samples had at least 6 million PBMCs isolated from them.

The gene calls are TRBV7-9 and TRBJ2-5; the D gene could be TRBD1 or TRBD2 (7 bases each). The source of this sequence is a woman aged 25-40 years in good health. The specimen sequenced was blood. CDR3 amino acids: CASSETGTAGKETQYF. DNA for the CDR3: TGTGCCAGCAGCGAAACCGGGACAGCGGGAAAAGAGACCCAGTACTTC.